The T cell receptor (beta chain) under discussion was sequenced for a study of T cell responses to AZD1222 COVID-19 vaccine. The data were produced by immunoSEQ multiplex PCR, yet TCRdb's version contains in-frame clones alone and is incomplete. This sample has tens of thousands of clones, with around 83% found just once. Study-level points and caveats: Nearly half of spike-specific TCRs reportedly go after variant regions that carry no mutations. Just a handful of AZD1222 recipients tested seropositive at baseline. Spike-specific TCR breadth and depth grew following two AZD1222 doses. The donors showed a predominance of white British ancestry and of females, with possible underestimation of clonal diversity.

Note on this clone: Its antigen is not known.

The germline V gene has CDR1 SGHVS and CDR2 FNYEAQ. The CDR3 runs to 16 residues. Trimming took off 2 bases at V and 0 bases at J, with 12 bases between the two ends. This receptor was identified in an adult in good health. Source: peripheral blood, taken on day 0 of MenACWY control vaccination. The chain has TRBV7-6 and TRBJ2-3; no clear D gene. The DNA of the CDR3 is TGTGCCAGCAGCTTACCGTACGGAACTAGCACAGATACGCAGTATTTT. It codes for CASSLPYGTSTDTQYF.